These 9 T cell receptor beta chains originate from one sample sequenced in a study of CD8 T cells in Susac syndrome (dated by TCRdb to the late 2010s). Library preparation employed the immunoSEQ multiplex PCR assay. RNA was extracted using the RNeasy kit, and roughly 0.5 to 1 microgram was reverse transcribed with random hexamers. The public reads were reanalyzed by TCRdb: fastp trimming at Q25, MiXCR alignment, in-frame beta chains only. Identical CDR3 proteins give one entry, which carries the most common genes and DNA. Across this sample there are about 120,000 distinct CDR3 sequences, with around 94% seen only once. The ten top clones hold around 0.2% of the sample. Sequencing was carried out using CD8+ T cells from PBMCs. These receptors all stem from a human donor with Susac syndrome.

V usage is TRBV20-1 and J usage is TRBJ2-1, with 12 bases matching TRBD2. V shed 0 bases and J 8 bases; nucleotides not matched to a gene: 17. The V gene's germline CDR1 is DFQATT and CDR2 SNEGSKA (reference sequence). The CDR3 is made up of 19 amino acids. In DNA form, the CDR3 reads TGCAGTGCTAGAGAGACCCCCCACCCAACTAGCGGGAGGTGGGATGAGCAGTTCTTC. As protein: CSARETPHPTSGRWDEQFF.

The chain joins TRBV4-3 to TRBJ2-7; 8 bases are a match to TRBD1. The junction had 4 bases not matched to a gene; V was cut back by 0 bases and J by 6 bases. The CDR3 extends over 14 amino acids. CDR1 is LGHNA, CDR2 YSLEER, per germline. In DNA form, the CDR3 reads TGCGCCAGCAGCCAAGAACGGACAGGGCGCGAGCAGTACTTC. Translating gives CASSQERTGREQYF.

This chain connects TRBV24-1 to TRBJ2-2, with TRBD1 matching 8 bases. From germline, CDR1 is KGHDR and CDR2 SFDVKD. CDR3 length: 16 amino acids. J was trimmed by 0 bases and V by 4 bases; bases with no gene match: 3. The CDR3 sequence is CATSDRTGSNTGELFF. The CDR3 region has the DNA TGTGCCACCAGTGACAGGACAGGGTCGAACACCGGGGAGCTGTTTTTT.

This chain connects TRBV7-3 to TRBJ2-6; 8 positions agree with TRBD2. Germline loops: CDR1 SGHTA, CDR2 FQGTGA. After removal of 1 base from V and 1 base from J, the junction contained 21 bases not matched to a gene. CDR3 size: 23 residues. CDR3 residues: CASSLRARPSSREARSGANVLTF. The CDR3 coding sequence is TGTGCCAGCAGCTTAAGGGCCAGGCCGTCTTCGCGGGAGGCCCGATCTGGGGCCAACGTCCTGACTTTC.

The chain is built from TRBV29-1 and TRBJ2-1; D is perhaps TRBD2 (5 bases). CDR1 SQVTM and CDR2 ANQGSEA come from the germline V gene. Trimming stripped 4 bases from V and 4 bases from J, with 11 bases between. This CDR3 region has 13 residues. This CDR3 reads CSVGVRDYNEQFF. CDR3 sequence (DNA): TGCAGCGTTGGCGTTCGGGATTACAATGAGCAGTTCTTC.

The CDR3, as DNA: TGCAGCGTGCAAGGACTAGCGGGGGATGAGCAGTTCTTC. Translation: CSVQGLAGDEQFF. The rearrangement links TRBV29-1 to TRBJ2-1; 13 bases are shared with TRBD2. CDR1 SQVTM and CDR2 ANQGSEA come from the germline V gene. The CDR3 is 13 amino acids. The V segment lost 6 bases and the J segment 8 bases; nucleotides outside the gene matches: 4.

This rearrangement joins TRBV18 to TRBJ1-1, with D perhaps matching TRBD1 (6 bases). Trimming shortened V by 6 bases and J by 0 bases, and 14 bases separated the two germline ends. This CDR3 spans 15 amino acids. From germline, CDR1 is KGHSH and CDR2 LQKENI. The CDR3 DNA sequence: TGTGCCAGCTCCCCTGGGGCAGGGGTGAACACTGAAGCTTTCTTT. It translates to CASSPGAGVNTEAFF.

The V and J genes are TRBV7-9 and TRBJ2-2; D unresolved. The CDR3 sequence is 17 residues long. V lost 5 bases and J lost 1, with 17 bases in between. Germline loops: CDR1 SEHNR, CDR2 FQNEAQ (reference sequence). The CDR3 DNA reads TGTGCCAGCAGCCCGTCCCTGGGCAGACTGAACACCGGGGAGCTGTTTTTT. Its translation: CASSPSLGRLNTGELFF.

This clonotype was seen just once. The V call is TRBV2, the J call TRBJ2-5; no definite D call. The V gene lost 2 bases and the J gene lost 3 bases, with 7 bases spanning the gap. In germline, CDR1 is SNHLY, CDR2 FYNNEI. CDR3 length equals 13 residues. The CDR3 loop is CASSESRKETQYF. CDR3 bases: TGTGCCAGCAGTGAATCCAGAAAAGAGACCCAGTACTTC.